Below are 20 T cell receptor beta chains sequenced from a single sample in a study of blood T cell repertoires in COVID-19. Produced via immunoSEQ multiplex PCR; TCRdb's table is partial and in-frame only. The sample contains about 300,000 clones, about 90% of which appear only once. The sequencing sample was made of peripheral blood. Source of these receptors: a woman between 50 and 59 years old with COVID-19, enrolled during active disease.

V gene TRBV20-1 combines with J gene TRBJ2-4; D gene ambiguous. The CDR3 has 14 residues. Germline V gene data show CDR1 as DFQATT and CDR2 as SNEGSKA (reference sequence). Trimming took off 3 bases at V and 0 bases at J, with 9 bases between the two ends. CDR3 in DNA: TGCAGTGCTAGTGTAAATCCAGCCAAAAACATTCAGTACTTC. Translating gives CSASVNPAKNIQYF.

The chain joins TRBV19 to TRBJ2-5; 9 positions match TRBD1. The CDR3 spans 17 residues. With 3 bases clipped from V and 5 bases from J, the junction kept 13 bases outside the gene matches. Germline lookup yields CDR1 LNHDA and CDR2 SQIVND (reference sequence). The CDR3 bases are TGTGCCAGTAGTATCATACACCGGGACAGGGTAAGGGAGACCCAGTACTTC. It specifies CASSIIHRDRVRETQYF.

This clone has just one count. At the DNA level, this CDR3 is encoded by other sequences in the same sample as well. The chain uses TRBV19 and TRBJ1-1; D might be TRBD1 (5 bases). V was pared by 1 base and J by 4 bases, with 7 bases between. This CDR3 comprises 13 residues. Germline V lookup: CDR1 LNHDA, CDR2 SQIVND (reference sequence). CDR3 amino acids: CASSIGRGTEAFF. As DNA, the CDR3 is TGTGCCAGTAGTATAGGTAGGGGCACTGAAGCTTTCTTT.

The chain employs TRBV3-1 (or the pseudogene TRBV3-2) and TRBJ2-2; the match to TRBD2 covers 9 bases. The CDR3 sequence is 15 residues long. Germline CDR1 is LGHDT and CDR2 is YNNKEL (reference sequence). V was pared by 6 bases and J by 4 bases, with 6 bases of the junction left unmatched. The CDR3 DNA reads as TGTGCCAGCAGTGAGGGACTAGCAAGCACCGGGGAGCTGTTTTTT. Its translation is CASSEGLASTGELFF.

The chain is built from TRBV18 and TRBJ2-5, with D maybe TRBD1 (6 bases). Deletions cut 3 bases from V and 5 bases from J, with 16 bases between. Germline lookup yields CDR1 KGHSH and CDR2 LQKENI. The length of the CDR3 is 15 residues. The CDR3 DNA follows: TGTGCCAGCTCACCGAGACAGGAGATAGGGGAGACCCAGTACTTC. Its protein is CASSPRQEIGETQYF.

The CDR3 DNA sequence: TGTGCCAGCAGTGGGGGTAGGGGACAGCCCTATGAAAAACTGTTTTTT. It encodes CASSGGRGQPYEKLFF. The gene calls are TRBV6-1 and TRBJ1-4, with 7 bases identical to TRBD1. Germline CDR1 MNHNS, CDR2 SASEGT. This CDR3 region has 16 residues. Trimming at V came to 4 bases and at J to 6 bases, leaving 11 bases not matched to a gene.

Only one count was recorded for this clone. J is TRBJ2-1 and V is TRBV25-1; 8 nucleotides align to TRBD1. The length of the CDR3 is 16 residues. The J segment lost 4 bases and the V segment lost 3 bases, leaving 8 bases of the junction unmatched. Germline V gene lookup returns CDR1 MGHDK and CDR2 SYGVNS. The CDR3 DNA sequence: TGTGCCAGCAGTGAGTACTCCGGGACAGGATACAATGAGCAGTTCTTC. Its translation: CASSEYSGTGYNEQFF. Filled out from reference TRBV25-1 and TRBJ2-1, the complete variable domain reads EADIYQTPRYLVIGTGKKITLECSQTMGHDKMYWYQQDPGMELHLIHYSYGVNSTEKGDLSSESTVSRIRTEHFPLTLESARPSHTSQYLCASSEYSGTGYNEQFFGPGTRLTVL.

This clone is categorized as medium-sized. The chain carries TRBV6-2 or TRBV6-3 and TRBJ1-5; 7 bases align to TRBD1. The CDR3 extends over 14 amino acids. Per the germline V gene, CDR1 is MNHEY and CDR2 is SVGEGT. The V gene end was trimmed by 6 bases and the J gene end by 4 bases; junction bases not matched to a gene: 6. This CDR3 is CASSTGTANQPQHF. CDR3 bases: TGTGCCAGCAGCACCGGGACAGCTAATCAGCCCCAGCATTTT.

This clone came up a few times. The chain employs TRBV6-5 and TRBJ1-6, with 7 bases aligning to TRBD1. The CDR3 runs 14 residues. CDR1 and CDR2 (germline): MNHEY, SVGAGI. After removal of 8 bases from V and 7 bases from J, the junction contained 8 bases not matched to a gene. The CDR3 DNA sequence: TGTGCCAGCTTACCTGGACAGGCCAATTCACCCCTCCACTTT. This translates into CASLPGQANSPLHF.

The chain employs TRBV27 and TRBJ2-3; tentative D call: TRBD2 (6 bases). The CDR3 extends over 16 amino acids. Germline V gives CDR1 MNHEY, CDR2 SMNVEV (reference sequence). V lost 0 bases and J lost 3, with 13 bases in between. The CDR3 sequence: CASSLSGSLATDTQYF. The CDR3 DNA sequence: TGTGCCAGCAGTTTATCGGGGTCACTAGCTACAGATACGCAGTATTTT.

The rearrangement uses TRBV6-2 or TRBV6-3 and TRBJ1-1, with D hard to call. V lost 5 bases and J lost 0, with 16 bases in between. Germline CDR1 and CDR2: MNHEY and SVGEGT. The CDR3 is 16 residues long. This CDR3 reads CASSQADGIMNTEAFF. CDR3 bases: TGTGCCAGCAGTCAAGCGGACGGAATCATGAACACTGAAGCTTTCTTT.

This sequence joins TRBV6-2 or TRBV6-3 and TRBJ1-1; 7 nucleotides line up with TRBD1. Trimming took 2 bases from V and 5 from J; bases not matched to a gene: 11. This CDR3 has 16 residues. Germline CDR1 and CDR2: MNHEY and SVGEGT. The CDR3 nucleotides are TGTGCCAGCAGTTACCCAACAGGGGCCCCGGGGACTGAAGCTTTCTTT. Amino acid sequence: CASSYPTGAPGTEAFF.

The rearrangement links TRBV27 to TRBJ2-4; D remains ambiguous. The CDR3 loop spans 15 amino acids. CDR1 is MNHEY and CDR2 is SMNVEV in the germline V gene (reference sequence). Trimming pared 5 bases from V and 5 bases from J, leaving 16 bases between. CDR3 DNA sequence: TGTGCCAGCAGTCCCCTCGTTACGAGCCAAAACATTCAGTACTTC. Residues: CASSPLVTSQNIQYF.

The chain carries TRBV29-1 and TRBJ2-5; 7 nucleotides align to TRBD2. J was trimmed by 7 bases and V by 5 bases; bases with no gene match: 7. The CDR3 covers 12 residues. Germline V gene lookup returns CDR1 SQVTM and CDR2 ANQGSEA. The CDR3 loop reads CSVSLWEGTQYF. DNA for the CDR3: TGCAGCGTTTCCCTTTGGGAGGGGACCCAGTACTTC.

The genes are TRBV11-2 and TRBJ2-1; TRBD2 matches at 8 bases. CDR3 size: 15 residues. Unmatched junction bases numbered 5, after V lost 0 bases and J lost 7 bases. Germline CDR1 and CDR2: SGHAT and FQNNGV. The CDR3 spells CASSLDPASGNEQFF. The CDR3 nucleotides read TGTGCCAGCAGCTTAGATCCGGCTAGCGGGAATGAGCAGTTCTTC.

The V call is TRBV5-1, the J call TRBJ2-5, with 7 positions matching TRBD1. Trimming cost V 0 bases and J 4 bases; bases outside gene matches: 9. In germline, CDR1 is SGHRS, CDR2 YFSETQ. CDR3 size: 16 residues. CDR3 region: CASSLGTGTVGETQYF. In DNA form, the CDR3 reads TGCGCCAGCAGCTTGGGGACCGGGACAGTGGGAGAGACCCAGTACTTC.

The chain couples TRBV21-1 to TRBJ2-5; TRBD2 is the table's D call and was not checked against the DNA. TRBV21-1 is described as a pseudogene. The CDR3 is made up of 17 amino acids. CDR3 DNA: TGTGCCAGCAGCAAAGTGGGTAGCGGGAGGGTGGAAGAGACCCAGTACTTC. Translation: CASSKVGSGRVEETQYF.

This rearrangement joins TRBV7-2 to TRBJ2-3; D not resolved. V was pared by 6 bases and J by 5 bases, with 15 bases between. Germline CDR1 and CDR2: SGHTA and FQGNSA. The CDR3 has 14 residues. CDR3 sequence (DNA): TGTGCCAGCAGTCCAGCTAGGTTTTTAGATACGCAGTATTTT. Protein sequence: CASSPARFLDTQYF.

The V call is TRBV5-1, the J call TRBJ2-1; 9 positions agree with TRBD1. The germline V gene has CDR1 SGHRS and CDR2 YFSETQ. Trimming removed 7 bases from V and 7 bases from J; junction bases left unmatched: 6. This CDR3 is 13 amino acids long. As DNA, the CDR3 is TGCGCCAGCTACGGGACAGGGAGTAATGAGCAGTTCTTC. Protein product: CASYGTGSNEQFF.

V is TRBV11-2 and J is TRBJ1-1; D is possibly TRBD1 (5 bases). V was cut by 6 bases and J by 1 base, with 21 bases left in between. Looked up from germline, CDR1 is SGHAT and CDR2 is FQNNGV. The CDR3 has 17 residues. For the CDR3, the DNA is TGTGCCAGCAGGGGAAATAAGGGGCCCCAGGGGAACACTGAAGCTTTCTTT. It codes for CASRGNKGPQGNTEAFF.